This T cell receptor beta chain was sequenced in a study of blood T cell repertoires in COVID-19. Study in general: There were acute and convalescent COVID-19 samples, and they came from the United States, Italy and Spain.

Original methodology: Reference gene primer amplification gave estimated nucleated cell counts. Repertoires were generated with immunoSEQ multiplex PCR, while TCRdb's copy carries only in-frame clones and drops some. V and J calls and clone size are given by that table; D and trimming were obtained from the DNA. The profile shows about 100,000 clones, 65% to 80% of them singletons. Source material: peripheral blood. The clonotype comes from a man in his sixties or seventies with acute or convalescent COVID-19.

CDR3 coding DNA: TGTGCCAGCAGCTTGGGGGCCGGGACAGGGGGCGAAGAGACCCAGTACTTC. Protein sequence: CASSLGAGTGGEETQYF. The chain combines TRBV5-8 with TRBJ2-5; 12 bases are shared with TRBD1. Germline trimming cut 0 bases from V and 3 bases from J; bases unmatched to any gene: 6. The CDR3 is made up of 17 amino acids. Germline assignment: CDR1 SGHTS and CDR2 YDEGEE.